This T cell receptor beta chain was captured in a study of blood T cells in healthy people across ages. Using a J-beta primer mix together with a sample-barcoded 5' primer, a second PCR was run for 7 to 11 cycles. TCRdb re-analysed the 5' RACE reads in MiXCR, keeping a single row per CDR3 protein. This table holds about 1 million distinct CDR3 sequences, 45% found once. The CDR3 length is 13 residues. V dropped 3 bases and J dropped 9 bases, with 12 bases sitting between them. The specimen was blood. The chain uses TRBV12-3 or TRBV12-4 and TRBJ2-4; TRBD1 is a possible D gene (6 bases). This sequence originates from a woman aged 60-75 years in good health. CDR3 sequence (DNA): TGTGCCAGCAGTTTGAACAGGGCTGGCATTCAGTACTTC. Its protein is CASSLNRAGIQYF.